This T cell receptor (beta chain) came from a study of T cells expressing NK-cell markers. Study-wide background: The authors sequenced eight donors, of whom seven were HCMV-seropositive and one was seronegative. Notes on the study in general: Among several donors, these clonotypes also ranked first in the CD3+CD56-NKG2C+ fraction. It is unclear if expanded NKG2C-expressing clones target HCMV antigens.

This CDR3 contains 15 residues. Germline CDR1 is DFQATT and CDR2 is SNEGSKA (reference sequence). Notes on this clonotype: What it binds is not known.

The authors made TCR beta cDNA libraries by 5'RACE template switching. This switching added a universal primer site and UMIs. TCRdb re-analyzed the 5' RACE reads; it lists each CDR3 protein once, without DNA. The repertoire shows more than 90,000 distinct CDR3 sequences; the top ten hold approximately 17%. Sequencing input: blood T cells: a sorted CD56 or NKG2C T cell subset, CD4+ or CD8+ T cells, or bulk PBMC T cells (not recorded which). The chain links TRBV20-1 to TRBJ2-3; TCRdb proposes TRBD2, but this gene call is untestable without DNA. This TCR derives from a woman between 18 and 70 years old in good health. The CDR3 sequence is CSADPPGLGADTQYF.